This T cell receptor (beta chain) came from a study of regulatory T cells in long-lasting Graves disease. Construction of the TCR beta libraries employed iRepertoire HTBI primers in conjunction with Arm-PCR of CDR3 regions. TCRdb passed the multiplex PCR reads through MiXCR, listing each CDR3 protein once. The sample yields hundreds of thousands of distinct CDR3 sequences, less than 20% seen once. Described time point: newly diagnosed GD, antithyroid drugs for less than 3 months. Following extraction of RNA from PBMCs, that RNA was used to make the TCR library. These sequences were also reported in another study, on T cells in Graves' hyperthyroidism and ophthalmopathy. That report notes: Blood shared most expanded thyroid clonotypes above 0.001.

This sample comprised peripheral blood mononuclear cells (PBMCs), obtained at new diagnosis, from a patient treated with antithyroid drugs. The clonotype comes from a woman aged 25 to 39 with Graves disease.

CDR3 amino acids: CASKFVRIVGFGYTF. In DNA form, the CDR3 reads TGTGCCAGCAAATTCGTCAGAATTGTCGGTTTTGGCTACACCTTC. This rearrangement joins TRBV6-1 to TRBJ1-2; D call uncertain. In germline, CDR1 is MNHNS, CDR2 SASEGT. Trimming removed 7 bases from V and 7 bases from J, with 22 bases in between. The CDR3 is 15 amino acids.